Sequencing of this T cell receptor beta chain was carried out in a study of blood T cells in healthy people across ages (dated by TCRdb to the mid-2010s). About the investigation overall: Template switching captured roughly one uniquely barcoded TCR beta cDNA molecule per two T cells in model experiments. For two donors (one aged 18 to 30 and one aged 80 or older), the study analyzed two additional independent replicas of 1 million unique cDNA reads from the same blood draw. Four age groups were formed from the donors: young (average about 15 years), middle-aged (just under 40), aged (roughly 56) and long-lived (around 82). To avoid experimental bias, donors of different ages were distributed randomly across sequencing lanes. To track age-related changes in TCR beta repertoire diversity, the study relied on deep sequencing normalized with unique cDNA molecular identifiers.

Preparation of the library involved 5' RACE. TCRdb names Illumina HiSeq 2500 as the instrument used. A second PCR of roughly 7 to 12 cycles was run with a J-beta primer mix and a sample-barcoded 5' primer. Each TCR beta cDNA molecule received a unique molecular identifier from a template-switch 5' adaptor carrying 12 random nucleotides. Each sample yielded at least 2.5 million CDR3-containing paired-end reads. First-strand cDNA synthesis was performed from all RNA using the Mint cDNA synthesis kit, with priming by a TRBC-specific oligonucleotide. Following uracil-DNA glycosylase treatment, all cDNA underwent a first 18-cycle PCR with the universal primers M1SS and BC2_uni_R. In the source study's methods: For normalization, 1 million high-quality reads, each with a distinct molecular identifier, were randomly selected from each sample. Reads with shared molecular identifiers were discarded instead of being binned into consensus sequences. MiTCR, run with a Q25 quality threshold and the strictest error-elimination algorithm, handled CDR3 identification, clonotype clustering and error correction. A nonparametric unseen species model with Euler transformation was used to estimate a lower bound on total TCR beta diversity. TCRdb ran its own pipeline on the public reads, namely fastp trimming at Q25 and MiXCR clone calling, and kept in-frame beta chains. Each entry is one CDR3 protein sequence, shown with its most common DNA and genes. It is TCRdb's table, rather than the study itself, that gives the V and J calls and clone size. Across this sample there are 780,000 or so distinct CDR3 sequences, with roughly 56% seen only once. The ten largest clones capture about a quarter of the sample.

This clonotype occurred a few times. Its antigen target is currently unknown. No much larger clone exists at a distance of one base, and base qualities are not known. The germline V gene (reference sequence) provides CDR1 LGHDT and CDR2 YNNKEL. Counted from cysteine to phenylalanine, this CDR3 has 12 amino acids. The kept DNA is CDR3 alone, 36 bases in frame from the first base. V is reduced by 2 bases and J by 7 bases, leaving a spacing of 6 bases between them. What the study reported, not specific to this receptor: Estimates of total diversity based on one million sequenced T cells were considered lower bounds and underestimates. As age increased, observed TCR beta diversity per million T cells dropped in a roughly linear way, and a significant reduction was already evident by age about 40. Compared with the aged group, the long-lived group had more naive CD4+ T cells, fewer expanded clones and increased TCR diversity, a pattern suggesting age selection. A strong correlation was found between observed TCR beta diversity and the percentage of naive T cells measured by flow cytometry. Because donor CMV infection status was unknown, age-related changes in expanded clonotypes were potentially confounded. Conclusive comparison of naive and antigen-experienced compartments was prevented by the profiling of bulk unsorted PBMCs.

The approximately 41 donors, aged roughly 6 to 90 years, were systemically healthy Caucasian individuals from Russia. Around 9.7 milliliters of peripheral blood were collected from each donor into EDTA-treated Vacutainer tubes. Ficoll-Paque density-gradient centrifugation was used to isolate PBMCs, with at least 6 million obtained per sample. Trizol reagent was used to extract total RNA from PBMCs, with at least 6 micrograms per sample. For every donor, flow cytometry on a PBMC aliquot measured the percentage of naive CD45RAhigh/CD27high T cells. Material: blood. The V and J segments used are TRBV3-1 and TRBJ1-5, with the D gene not confidently named. This clonotype was sampled from a man in his forties in good health. The CDR3 protein: CASSQSGQPQHF. The nucleotide sequence is TGTGCCAGCAGCCAATCCGGCCAGCCCCAGCATTTT.